This is a list of T cell receptor beta chains from one sample in a study of blood T cell repertoires in COVID-19. Generated by immunoSEQ multiplex PCR, the TCRdb table keeps only in-frame clones and is missing some. The table shows some 120,000 clones, with 84% occurring only once. Material for sequencing was peripheral blood. These receptors all come from a human donor in a cohort sampled during active COVID-19. Both conserved end residues are part of each CDR3. D genes are given only for firm matches. Where a row states a size, it is once, few, many or the class of an expanded clone; other rows omit it.

v_call: TRBV10-3
clone_size: NA
j_call: TRBJ2-1
d_call: TRBD1
cdr3_aa: CAISESTGRRNEQFF
cdr3_nt: TGTGCCATCAGTGAGTCGACAGGGCGGCGCAATGAGCAGTTCTTC

v_call: TRBV10-3
clone_size: few
j_call: TRBJ2-6
d_call: TRBD1
cdr3_aa: CAIGGTGLEAGANVLTF
cdr3_nt: TGTGCCATCGGCGGGACAGGGTTGGAAGCTGGGGCCAACGTCCTGACTTTC

v_call: TRBV5-1
clone_size: NA
j_call: TRBJ2-3
d_call: NA
cdr3_aa: CASSLQTEPTDTQYF
cdr3_nt: TGCGCCAGCAGCTTACAGACAGAACCCACAGATACGCAGTATTTT

v_call: TRBV20-1
clone_size: NA
j_call: TRBJ1-6
d_call: NA
cdr3_aa: CSASGGGTYNSPLHF
cdr3_nt: TGCAGTGCTAGTGGGGGAGGGACCTATAATTCACCCCTCCACTTT

v_call: TRBV6-5
clone_size: few
j_call: TRBJ1-6
d_call: TRBD1
cdr3_aa: CASRGQGAYNSPLHF
cdr3_nt: TGTGCCAGCAGGGGACAGGGAGCTTATAATTCACCCCTCCACTTT

v_call: TRBV30
clone_size: NA
j_call: TRBJ2-7
d_call: TRBD2
cdr3_aa: CAWRTSGISYEQYF
cdr3_nt: TGTGCCTGGAGGACTAGCGGTATCTCCTACGAGCAGTACTTC

v_call: TRBV18
clone_size: NA
j_call: TRBJ2-7
d_call: TRBD1
cdr3_aa: CASSTDRAYEQYF
cdr3_nt: TGTGCCAGCTCAACGGACAGGGCTTACGAGCAGTACTTC

v_call: TRBV6-5
clone_size: NA
j_call: TRBJ1-1
d_call: TRBD1
cdr3_aa: CASSYSTGGMAEAFF
cdr3_nt: TGTGCCAGCAGTTACTCAACAGGGGGTATGGCTGAAGCTTTCTTT

v_call: TRBV4-1
clone_size: once
j_call: TRBJ1-1
d_call: NA
cdr3_aa: CASSRNREEAFF
cdr3_nt: TGCGCCAGCAGCCGTAACAGGGAAGAAGCTTTCTTT

v_call: TRBV6-5
clone_size: NA
j_call: TRBJ1-2
d_call: NA
cdr3_aa: CASTKGEVGGYTF
cdr3_nt: TGTGCCAGCACCAAGGGGGAAGTCGGAGGCTACACCTTC

v_call: TRBV27
clone_size: many
j_call: TRBJ2-7
d_call: TRBD1
cdr3_aa: CASSLRSGGRFGEQYF
cdr3_nt: TGTGCCAGCAGTTTAAGGTCAGGGGGCCGGTTCGGGGAGCAGTACTTC

v_call: TRBV5-5
clone_size: NA
j_call: TRBJ2-7
d_call: TRBD1
cdr3_aa: CASTRDSSYEQYF
cdr3_nt: TGTGCCAGCACCCGGGACAGCTCCTACGAGCAGTACTTC

v_call: TRBV30
clone_size: NA
j_call: TRBJ1-6
d_call: TRBD1
cdr3_aa: CAWSVRTGDNSPLHF
cdr3_nt: TGTGCCTGGAGTGTCCGGACAGGAGATAATTCACCCCTCCACTTT

v_call: TRBV5-1
clone_size: NA
j_call: TRBJ2-5
d_call: TRBD2
cdr3_aa: CASSLGVAGYQETQYF
cdr3_nt: TGCGCCAGCAGCTTGGGAGTAGCGGGGTACCAAGAGACCCAGTACTTC

v_call: TRBV24-1
clone_size: NA
j_call: TRBJ1-4
d_call: TRBD1
cdr3_aa: CATSDFRDRDNEKLFF
cdr3_nt: TGTGCCACCAGTGATTTCAGAGACAGGGATAATGAAAAACTGTTTTTT

v_call: TRBV7-3
clone_size: NA
j_call: TRBJ1-6
d_call: TRBD1
cdr3_aa: CASGQGVDSPLHF
cdr3_nt: TGTGCCAGTGGGCAGGGGGTTGATTCACCCCTCCACTTT

v_call: TRBV5-1
clone_size: NA
j_call: TRBJ1-4
d_call: NA
cdr3_aa: CASSLRHSLDEKLFF
cdr3_nt: TGCGCCAGCAGCTTGAGGCACAGTCTTGATGAAAAACTGTTTTTT

v_call: TRBV2
clone_size: NA
j_call: TRBJ2-7
d_call: NA
cdr3_aa: CASRQGNYEQYF
cdr3_nt: TGTGCCAGCAGACAGGGAAACTACGAGCAGTACTTC

v_call: TRBV15
clone_size: NA
j_call: TRBJ2-1
d_call: TRBD1
cdr3_aa: CATSNEDRGLNEQFF
cdr3_nt: TGTGCCACCAGCAACGAGGACAGGGGGCTCAATGAGCAGTTCTTC

v_call: TRBV5-1
clone_size: NA
j_call: TRBJ1-2
d_call: TRBD1
cdr3_aa: CASSVGTGRYGYTF
cdr3_nt: TGCGCCAGCAGCGTCGGGACAGGGCGCTATGGCTACACCTTC

v_call: TRBV20-1
clone_size: few
j_call: TRBJ2-7
d_call: NA
cdr3_aa: CSAADSYEQYF
cdr3_nt: TGCAGTGCAGCGGACTCCTACGAGCAGTACTTC

v_call: TRBV19
clone_size: few
j_call: TRBJ1-6
d_call: TRBD1
cdr3_aa: CASSLLRTGGNSPLHF
cdr3_nt: TGTGCCAGTAGTCTTCTTCGGACAGGGGGAAATTCACCCCTCCACTTT

v_call: TRBV4-1
clone_size: NA
j_call: TRBJ1-1
d_call: TRBD1
cdr3_aa: CASSHPDRDTEAFF
cdr3_nt: TGCGCCAGCAGCCATCCAGACAGGGACACTGAAGCTTTCTTT

v_call: TRBV3-1/TRBV3-2
clone_size: NA
j_call: TRBJ2-3
d_call: NA
cdr3_aa: CASSQGGGALDTQYF
cdr3_nt: TGTGCCAGCAGCCAAGGTGGGGGGGCCTTAGATACGCAGTATTTT

v_call: TRBV7-3
clone_size: NA
j_call: TRBJ1-2
d_call: NA
cdr3_aa: CASSFRRDSYGYTF
cdr3_nt: TGTGCCAGCAGCTTTCGACGGGATTCTTATGGCTACACCTTC

v_call: TRBV5-4
clone_size: NA
j_call: TRBJ2-5
d_call: TRBD2
cdr3_aa: CASSLFLAGEETQYF
cdr3_nt: TGTGCCAGCAGCTTGTTTCTAGCGGGGGAAGAGACCCAGTACTTC

v_call: TRBV18
clone_size: NA
j_call: TRBJ2-1
d_call: NA
cdr3_aa: CASSPESRVYNEQFF
cdr3_nt: TGTGCCAGCTCCCCCGAAAGCAGGGTCTACAATGAGCAGTTCTTC

v_call: TRBV5-1
clone_size: NA
j_call: TRBJ2-2
d_call: TRBD2
cdr3_aa: CASSFSGEGTGELFF
cdr3_nt: TGCGCCAGCAGCTTTAGCGGGGAGGGGACCGGGGAGCTGTTTTTT

v_call: TRBV7-9
clone_size: NA
j_call: TRBJ1-5
d_call: NA
cdr3_aa: CASSLMGGQPQHF
cdr3_nt: TGTGCCAGCAGCCTCATGGGAGGTCAGCCCCAGCATTTT

v_call: TRBV15
clone_size: NA
j_call: TRBJ2-3
d_call: TRBD2
cdr3_aa: CATSTQLAGSDTQYF
cdr3_nt: TGTGCCACCAGCACGCAACTAGCGGGGTCAGATACGCAGTATTTT

v_call: TRBV3-1/TRBV3-2
clone_size: NA
j_call: TRBJ2-7
d_call: NA
cdr3_aa: CASSQERGMYF
cdr3_nt: TGTGCCAGCAGCCAAGAAAGGGGAATGTACTTC

v_call: TRBV6-5
clone_size: NA
j_call: TRBJ1-5
d_call: TRBD1
cdr3_aa: CASSQGQGSQPQHF
cdr3_nt: TGTGCCAGCAGTCAGGGACAGGGGAGTCAGCCCCAGCATTTT

v_call: TRBV7-2
clone_size: once
j_call: TRBJ2-3
d_call: NA
cdr3_aa: CASSLGQKDTQYF
cdr3_nt: TGTGCCAGCAGCTTAGGACAGAAAGATACGCAGTATTTT

v_call: TRBV19
clone_size: NA
j_call: TRBJ2-1
d_call: NA
cdr3_aa: CASSRAVGTYNEQFF
cdr3_nt: TGTGCCAGTTCCAGGGCGGTGGGTACCTACAATGAGCAGTTCTTC

v_call: TRBV10-3
clone_size: NA
j_call: TRBJ2-4
d_call: NA
cdr3_aa: CAISKATGTGNIQYF
cdr3_nt: TGTGCCATCAGTAAAGCTACAGGGACGGGGAACATTCAGTACTTC

v_call: TRBV29-1
clone_size: NA
j_call: TRBJ1-1
d_call: NA
cdr3_aa: CSVHRERNTEAFF
cdr3_nt: TGCAGCGTTCACAGGGAAAGGAACACTGAAGCTTTCTTT

v_call: TRBV29-1
clone_size: NA
j_call: TRBJ1-4
d_call: TRBD1
cdr3_aa: CSVERGQDGKLFF
cdr3_nt: TGCAGCGTTGAAAGGGGGCAGGATGGAAAACTGTTTTTT

v_call: TRBV5-1
clone_size: NA
j_call: TRBJ1-2
d_call: TRBD1
cdr3_aa: CASSLPGTENYGYTF
cdr3_nt: TGCGCCAGCAGCCTGCCCGGGACAGAGAACTATGGCTACACCTTC

v_call: TRBV11-1
clone_size: NA
j_call: TRBJ2-1
d_call: TRBD1
cdr3_aa: CASSLAGGREQFF
cdr3_nt: TGTGCCAGCAGCTTAGCAGGGGGCCGTGAGCAGTTCTTC

v_call: TRBV7-9
clone_size: NA
j_call: TRBJ2-1
d_call: TRBD2
cdr3_aa: CASDLPSGGPRGSYNEQFF
cdr3_nt: TGTGCCAGCGACTTGCCAAGCGGGGGCCCTCGGGGCTCCTACAATGAGCAGTTCTTC